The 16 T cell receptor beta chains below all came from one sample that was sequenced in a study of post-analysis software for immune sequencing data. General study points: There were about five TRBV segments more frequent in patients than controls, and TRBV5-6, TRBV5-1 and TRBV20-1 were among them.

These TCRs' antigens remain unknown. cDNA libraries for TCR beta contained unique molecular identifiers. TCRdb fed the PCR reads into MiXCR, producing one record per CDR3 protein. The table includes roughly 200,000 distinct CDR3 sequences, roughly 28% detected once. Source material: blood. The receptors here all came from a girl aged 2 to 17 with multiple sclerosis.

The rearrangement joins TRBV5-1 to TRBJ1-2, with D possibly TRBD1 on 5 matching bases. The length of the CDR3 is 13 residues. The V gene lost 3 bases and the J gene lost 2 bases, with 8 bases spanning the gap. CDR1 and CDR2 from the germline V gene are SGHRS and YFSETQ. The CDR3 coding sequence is TGCGCCAGCAGCTCGGGGACGAACTATGGCTACACCTTC. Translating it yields CASSSGTNYGYTF.

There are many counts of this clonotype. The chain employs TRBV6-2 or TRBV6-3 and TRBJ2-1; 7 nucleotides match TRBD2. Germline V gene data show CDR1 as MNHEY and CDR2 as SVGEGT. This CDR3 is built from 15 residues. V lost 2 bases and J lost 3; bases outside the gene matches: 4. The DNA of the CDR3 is TGTGCCAGCAGTTACGCGGGAGAGCTCTACAATGAGCAGTTCTTC. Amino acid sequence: CASSYAGELYNEQFF.

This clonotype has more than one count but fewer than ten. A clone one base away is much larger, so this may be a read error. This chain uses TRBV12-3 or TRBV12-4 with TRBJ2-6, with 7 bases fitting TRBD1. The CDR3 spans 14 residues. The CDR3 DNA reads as TGTGCCAGCAACAGGGGCGGTGGGGCCAACGTCCCGACTTTC. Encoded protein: CASNRGGGANVPTF.

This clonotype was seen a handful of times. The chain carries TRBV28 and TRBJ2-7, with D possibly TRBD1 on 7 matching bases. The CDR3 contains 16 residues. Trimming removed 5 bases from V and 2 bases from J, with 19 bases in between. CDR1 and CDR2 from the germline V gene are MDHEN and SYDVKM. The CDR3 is CASSPAAGTATYEQYF. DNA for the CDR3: TGTGCCAGCAGTCCCGCGGCGGGGACAGCAACCTACGAGCAGTACTTC.

In DNA form, the CDR3 reads TGTGCCAGCAGCTCCCGACAGGGAGGCGACGAGCAGTACTTC. This encodes CASSSRQGGDEQYF. The J gene is TRBJ2-4, the V gene TRBV7-9; TRBD1 might be the D (7 bases). The J call is in doubt because the DNA end fits TRBJ2-7 better. This CDR3 has 14 amino acids. CDR1 is SEHNR and CDR2 is FQNEAQ in the germline V gene (reference sequence).

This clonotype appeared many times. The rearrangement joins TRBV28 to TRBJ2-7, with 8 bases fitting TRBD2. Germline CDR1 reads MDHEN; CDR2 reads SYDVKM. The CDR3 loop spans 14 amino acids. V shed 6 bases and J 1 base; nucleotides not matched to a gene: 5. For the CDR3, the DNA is TGTGCCAGCAGACTGAGCGGGAGTTCCTACGAGCAGTACTTC. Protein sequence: CASRLSGSSYEQYF.

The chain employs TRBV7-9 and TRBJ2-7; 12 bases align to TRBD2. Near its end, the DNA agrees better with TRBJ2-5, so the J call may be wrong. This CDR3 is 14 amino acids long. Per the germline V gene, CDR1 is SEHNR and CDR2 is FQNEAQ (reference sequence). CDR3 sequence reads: CASSTSGGMLTQYF. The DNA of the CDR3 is TGTGCCAGTTCGACTAGCGGGGGAATGCTGACCCAGTACTTC.

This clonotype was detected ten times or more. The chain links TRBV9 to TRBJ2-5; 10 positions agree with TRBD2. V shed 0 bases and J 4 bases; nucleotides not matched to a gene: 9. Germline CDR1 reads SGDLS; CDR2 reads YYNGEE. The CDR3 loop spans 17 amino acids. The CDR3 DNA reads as TGTGCCAGCAGCGTAGGCCGAAGCGGGAGGGCCGGAGAGACCCAGTACTTC. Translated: CASSVGRSGRAGETQYF.

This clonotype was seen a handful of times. The CDR3 here is CASSEPMGNEQYF. The CDR3 DNA sequence: TGTGCCAGCAGTGAACCGATGGGAAATGAGCAGTACTTC. The genes are TRBV2 and TRBJ2-5; D is ambiguous. The CDR3 is 13 amino acids. Deletions cut 2 bases from V and 11 bases from J, with 15 bases between. Germline loops: CDR1 SNHLY, CDR2 FYNNEI.

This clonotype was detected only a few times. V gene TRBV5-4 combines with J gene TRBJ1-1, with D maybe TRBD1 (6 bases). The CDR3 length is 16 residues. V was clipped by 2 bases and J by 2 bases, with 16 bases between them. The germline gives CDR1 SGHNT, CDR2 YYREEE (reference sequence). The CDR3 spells CASSFSPDRPNTEAFF. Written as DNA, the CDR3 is TGTGCCAGCAGCTTTTCCCCCGACAGGCCAAACACTGAAGCTTTCTTT.

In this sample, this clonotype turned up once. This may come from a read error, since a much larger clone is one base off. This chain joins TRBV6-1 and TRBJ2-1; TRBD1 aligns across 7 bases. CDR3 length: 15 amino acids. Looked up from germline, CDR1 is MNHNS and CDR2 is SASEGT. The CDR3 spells CAGSEGQTSYNEQFF. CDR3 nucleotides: TGTGCCGGCAGTGAGGGACAGACCTCCTACAATGAGCAGTTCTTC.

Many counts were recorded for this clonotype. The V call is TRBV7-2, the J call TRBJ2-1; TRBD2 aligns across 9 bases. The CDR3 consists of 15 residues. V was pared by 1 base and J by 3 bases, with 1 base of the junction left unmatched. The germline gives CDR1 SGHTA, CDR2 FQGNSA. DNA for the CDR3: TGTGCCAGCAGCTTAGTAGCGGGAGACTACAATGAGCAGTTCTTC. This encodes CASSLVAGDYNEQFF. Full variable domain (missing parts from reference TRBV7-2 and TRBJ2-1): GAGVSQSPSNKVTEKGKDVELRCDPISGHTALYWYRQSLGQGLEFLIYFQGNSAPDKSGLPSDRFSAERTGGSVSTLTIQRTQQEDSAVYLCASSLVAGDYNEQFFGPGTRLTVL.

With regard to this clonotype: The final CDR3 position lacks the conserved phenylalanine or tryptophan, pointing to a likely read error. CDR3 nucleotides: TGCAGCGTTGAAGCGGCAAGGGGCTCCTACAATGAGCAGTTCTCC. This codes for CSVEAARGSYNEQFS. The V and J genes are TRBV29-1 and TRBJ2-1, with D possibly being TRBD1 (5 bases). The CDR3 sequence is 15 residues long. In germline, CDR1 is SQVTM, CDR2 ANQGSEA. Trimming cost V 1 base and J 0 bases, with 10 bases left between them.

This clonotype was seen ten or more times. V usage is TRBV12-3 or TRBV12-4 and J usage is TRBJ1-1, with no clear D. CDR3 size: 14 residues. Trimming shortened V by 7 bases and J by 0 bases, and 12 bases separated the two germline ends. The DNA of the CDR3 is TGTGCCAGCACCCCTTCGGGGTTGAACACTGAAGCTTTCTTT. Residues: CASTPSGLNTEAFF.

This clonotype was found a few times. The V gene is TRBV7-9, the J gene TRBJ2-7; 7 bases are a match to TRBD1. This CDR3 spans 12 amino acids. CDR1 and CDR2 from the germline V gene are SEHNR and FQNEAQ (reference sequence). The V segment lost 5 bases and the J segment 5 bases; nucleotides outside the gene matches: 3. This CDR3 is CASSLGQDEQYF. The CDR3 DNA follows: TGTGCCAGCAGCCTCGGACAGGACGAGCAGTACTTC.

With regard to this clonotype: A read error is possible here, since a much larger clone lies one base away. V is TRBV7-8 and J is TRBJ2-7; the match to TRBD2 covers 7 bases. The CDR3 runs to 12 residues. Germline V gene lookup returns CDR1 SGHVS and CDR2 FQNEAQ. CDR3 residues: CVSSGTPYEQYF. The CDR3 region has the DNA TGTGTCAGCAGCGGGACTCCCTACGAGCAGTACTTC.